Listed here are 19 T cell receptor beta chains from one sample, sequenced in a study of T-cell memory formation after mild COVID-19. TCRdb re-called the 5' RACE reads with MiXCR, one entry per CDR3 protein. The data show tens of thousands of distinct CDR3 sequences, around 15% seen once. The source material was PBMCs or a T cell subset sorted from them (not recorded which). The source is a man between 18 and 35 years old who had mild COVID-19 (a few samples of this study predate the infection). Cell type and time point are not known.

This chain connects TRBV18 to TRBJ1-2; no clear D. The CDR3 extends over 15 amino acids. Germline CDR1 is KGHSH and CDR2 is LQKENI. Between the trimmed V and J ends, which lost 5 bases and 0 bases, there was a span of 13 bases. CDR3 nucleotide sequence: TGTGCCAGCTCATCGGACGGCCTAGCTAACTATGGCTACACCTTC. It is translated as CASSSDGLANYGYTF.

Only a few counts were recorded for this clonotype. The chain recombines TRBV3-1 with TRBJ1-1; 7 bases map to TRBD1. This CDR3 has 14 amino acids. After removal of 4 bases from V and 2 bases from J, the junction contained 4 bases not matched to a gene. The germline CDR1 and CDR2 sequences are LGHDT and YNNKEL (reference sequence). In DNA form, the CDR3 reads TGTGCCAGCAGCCTTACAGGGGATAACACTGAAGCTTTCTTT. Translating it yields CASSLTGDNTEAFF.

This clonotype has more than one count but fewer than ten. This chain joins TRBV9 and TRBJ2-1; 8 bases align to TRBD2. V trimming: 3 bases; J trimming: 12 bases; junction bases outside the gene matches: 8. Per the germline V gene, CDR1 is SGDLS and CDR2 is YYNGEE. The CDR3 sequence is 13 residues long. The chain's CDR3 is CASSGVRGGWQFF. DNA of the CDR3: TGTGCCAGCAGCGGCGTACGGGGGGGCTGGCAGTTCTTC.

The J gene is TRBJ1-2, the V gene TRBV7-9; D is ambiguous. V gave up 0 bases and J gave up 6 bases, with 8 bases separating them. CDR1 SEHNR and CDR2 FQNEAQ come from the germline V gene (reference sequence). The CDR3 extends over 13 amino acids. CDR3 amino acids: CASSLAAGNGYTF. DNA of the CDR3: TGTGCCAGCAGCTTAGCGGCGGGGAATGGCTACACCTTC.

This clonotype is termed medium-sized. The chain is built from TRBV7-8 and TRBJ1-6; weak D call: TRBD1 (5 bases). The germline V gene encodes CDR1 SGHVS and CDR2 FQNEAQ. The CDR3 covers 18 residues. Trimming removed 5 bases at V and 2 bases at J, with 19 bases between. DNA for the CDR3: TGTGCCAGCAGCACAACTACCCGGGACTCCACCTATAATTCACCCCTCCACTTT. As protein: CASSTTTRDSTYNSPLHF. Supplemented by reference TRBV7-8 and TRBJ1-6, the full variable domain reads GAGVSQSPRYKVAKRGQDVALRCDPISGHVSLFWYQQALGQGPEFLTYFQNEAQLDKSGLPSDRFFAERPEGSVSTLKIQRTQQEDSAVYLCASSTTTRDSTYNSPLHFGNGTRLTVT.

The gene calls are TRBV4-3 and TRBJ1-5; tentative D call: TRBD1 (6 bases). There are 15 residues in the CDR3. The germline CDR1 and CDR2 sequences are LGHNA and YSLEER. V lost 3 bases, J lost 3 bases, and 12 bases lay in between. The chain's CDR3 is CASSQFRGPNQPQHF. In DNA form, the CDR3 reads TGCGCCAGCAGCCAGTTCAGGGGCCCCAATCAGCCCCAGCATTTT.

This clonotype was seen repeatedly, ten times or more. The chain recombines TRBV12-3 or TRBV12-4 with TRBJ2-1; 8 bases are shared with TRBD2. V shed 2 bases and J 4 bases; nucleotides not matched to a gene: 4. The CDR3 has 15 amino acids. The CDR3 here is CASSLRAGVYNEQFF. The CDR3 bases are TGTGCCAGCAGTTTAAGAGCGGGGGTATACAATGAGCAGTTCTTC.

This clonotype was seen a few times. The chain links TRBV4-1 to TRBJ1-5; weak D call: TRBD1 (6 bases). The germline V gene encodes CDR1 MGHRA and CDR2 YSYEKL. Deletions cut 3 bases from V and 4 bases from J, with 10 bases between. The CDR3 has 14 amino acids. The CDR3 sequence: CASSHSGENQPQHF. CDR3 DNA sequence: TGCGCCAGCAGCCATTCAGGGGAGAATCAGCCCCAGCATTTT.

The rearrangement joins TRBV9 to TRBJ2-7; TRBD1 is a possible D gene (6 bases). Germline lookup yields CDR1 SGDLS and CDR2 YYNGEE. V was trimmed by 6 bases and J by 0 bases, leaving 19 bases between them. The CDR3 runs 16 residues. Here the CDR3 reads CASIASRGKSSYEQYV. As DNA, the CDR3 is TGTGCCAGCATAGCTAGCAGGGGCAAAAGCTCCTACGAGCAGTACGTC.

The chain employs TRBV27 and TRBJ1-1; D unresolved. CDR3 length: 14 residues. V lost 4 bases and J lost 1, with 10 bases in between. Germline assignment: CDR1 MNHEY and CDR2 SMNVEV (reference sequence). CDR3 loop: CASSSGGPNTEAFF. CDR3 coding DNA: TGTGCCAGCAGTTCGGGTGGCCCGAACACTGAAGCTTTCTTT.

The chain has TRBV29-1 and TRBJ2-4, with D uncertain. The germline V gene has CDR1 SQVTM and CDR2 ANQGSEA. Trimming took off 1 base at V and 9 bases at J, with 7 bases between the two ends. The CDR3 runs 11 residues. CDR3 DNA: TGCAGCGTTGAAGCGCTTGGCATTCAGTACTTC. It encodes CSVEALGIQYF.

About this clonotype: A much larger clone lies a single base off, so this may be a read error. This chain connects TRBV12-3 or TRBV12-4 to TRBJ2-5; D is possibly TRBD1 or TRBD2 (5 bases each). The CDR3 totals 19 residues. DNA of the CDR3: TGTGCCAGCAGCTTAGCCGACCCAACAGTGGGGGAATATCAAGAGACCCAGTACTTC. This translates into CASSLADPTVGEYQETQYF.

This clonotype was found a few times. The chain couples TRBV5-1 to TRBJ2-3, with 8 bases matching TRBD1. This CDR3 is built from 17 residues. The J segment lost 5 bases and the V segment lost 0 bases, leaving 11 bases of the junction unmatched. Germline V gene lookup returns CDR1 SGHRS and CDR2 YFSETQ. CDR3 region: CASSLGQTGGVGDTQYF. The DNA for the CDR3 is TGCGCCAGCAGCTTGGGACAAACAGGGGGAGTAGGAGATACGCAGTATTTT.

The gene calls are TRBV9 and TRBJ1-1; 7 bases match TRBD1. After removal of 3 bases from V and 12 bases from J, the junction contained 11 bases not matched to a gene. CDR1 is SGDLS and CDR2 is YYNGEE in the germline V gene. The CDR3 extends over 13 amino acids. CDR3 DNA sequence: TGTGCCAGCAGCGCCTTCTCGGGACAGCAGACTTTCTTT. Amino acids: CASSAFSGQQTFF.

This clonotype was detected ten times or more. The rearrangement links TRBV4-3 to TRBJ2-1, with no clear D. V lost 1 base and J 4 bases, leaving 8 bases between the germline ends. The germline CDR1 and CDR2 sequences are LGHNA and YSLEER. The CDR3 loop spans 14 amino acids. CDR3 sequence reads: CASSQGIGYNEQFF. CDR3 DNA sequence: TGCGCCAGCAGCCAAGGGATAGGGTACAATGAGCAGTTCTTC.

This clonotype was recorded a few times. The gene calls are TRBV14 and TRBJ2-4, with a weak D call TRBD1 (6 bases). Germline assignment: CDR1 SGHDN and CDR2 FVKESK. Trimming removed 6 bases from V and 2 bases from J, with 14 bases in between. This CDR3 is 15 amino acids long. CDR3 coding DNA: TGTGCCAGCAGTCGTTTGGGGGCGCCCAAAAACATTCAGTACTTC. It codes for CASSRLGAPKNIQYF.

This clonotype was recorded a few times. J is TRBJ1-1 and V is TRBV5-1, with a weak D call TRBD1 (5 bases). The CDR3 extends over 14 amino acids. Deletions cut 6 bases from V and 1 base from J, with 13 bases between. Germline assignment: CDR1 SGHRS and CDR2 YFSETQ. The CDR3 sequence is CASTSRGSNTEAFF. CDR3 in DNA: TGCGCCAGCACCTCGAGGGGCTCGAACACTGAAGCTTTCTTT.

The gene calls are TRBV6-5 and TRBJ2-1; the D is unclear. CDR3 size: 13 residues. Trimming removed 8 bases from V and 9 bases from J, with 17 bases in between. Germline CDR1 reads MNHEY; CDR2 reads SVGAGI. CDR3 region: CASSYSRGGEQFF. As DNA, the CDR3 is TGTGCCAGCTCTTACAGCCGCGGCGGTGAGCAGTTCTTC.

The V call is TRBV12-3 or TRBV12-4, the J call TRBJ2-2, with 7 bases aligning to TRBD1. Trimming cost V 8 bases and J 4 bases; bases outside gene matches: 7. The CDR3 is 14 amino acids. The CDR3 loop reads CASQWGQSTGELFF. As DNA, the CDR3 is TGTGCCAGCCAGTGGGGACAGTCCACCGGGGAGCTGTTTTTT.